This T cell receptor beta chain derives from a study of T cell repertoires in cytomegalovirus infection. Study details: Both CMV infection and a matching HLA type were indicated by public TCR beta signatures. Study results and limitations: Carriage of CMV together with the relevant HLA was identifiable through cumulative public TCR beta family frequency. Predominance within the ex vivo response was attributable to HLA-C-restricted CMV-specific TCR beta clonotypes.

Germline values: CDR1 KGHDR, CDR2 SFDVKD. The CDR3 loop spans 14 amino acids. Concerning this clonotype itself: Its target is unknown. The junction departs from the called germline gene at one end, perhaps through a read error.

TCRdb re-called the reads through MiXCR, storing one row per CDR3 protein. Of a few hundred thousand distinct CDR3 sequences listed, approximately 15% were seen once; the top ten hold about 8.7%. What was sequenced was PBMCs. V and J are TRBV24-1 and TRBJ2-7; tentative D call: TRBD1 (5 bases). The TCR sequence derives from a human donor in good health (CMV status not recorded). Some clones in this sample may be carry-over from other donors' samples. This chain's CDR3 is CASRREGVTYEQYF. CDR3 bases: TGTGCCTCCAGGCGAGAAGGGGTCACCTACGAGCAGTACTTC.